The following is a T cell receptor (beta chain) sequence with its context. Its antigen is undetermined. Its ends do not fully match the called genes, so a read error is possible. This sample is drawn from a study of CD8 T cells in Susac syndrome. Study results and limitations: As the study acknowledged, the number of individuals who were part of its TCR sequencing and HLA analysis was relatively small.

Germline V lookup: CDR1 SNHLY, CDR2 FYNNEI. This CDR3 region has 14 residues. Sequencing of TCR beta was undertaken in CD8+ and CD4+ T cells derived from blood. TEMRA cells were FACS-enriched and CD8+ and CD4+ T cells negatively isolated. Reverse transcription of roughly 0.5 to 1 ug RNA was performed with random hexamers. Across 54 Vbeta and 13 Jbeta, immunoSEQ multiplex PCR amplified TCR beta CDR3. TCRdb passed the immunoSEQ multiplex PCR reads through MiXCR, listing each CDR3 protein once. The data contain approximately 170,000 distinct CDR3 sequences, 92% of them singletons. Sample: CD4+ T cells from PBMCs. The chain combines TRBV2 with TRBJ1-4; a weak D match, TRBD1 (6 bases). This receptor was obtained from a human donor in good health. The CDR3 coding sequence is TGTGCCAGCAGGGACAGCAACCGGCGTGAAAAACCGTTTTTT. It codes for CASRDSNRREKPFF.